Listed below are T cell receptor beta chains from one sample, sequenced in a study of cytomegalovirus exposure and HLA in healthy donors. Using immunoSEQ multiplex PCR, the repertoire was profiled, and TCRdb retains in-frame clones only, with some absent. Seen here are 40,000 to 55,000 clones, roughly 80% observed once, and the top ten hold approximately 2.7%. Sequencing used PBMCs. The receptors here all came from a woman aged 40 to 50 in good health and CMV-seropositive. Each CDR3 is given with its conserved first and last residue. The D gene is left open where the match is weak. Only part of the rows carry a size: once, few, many, or a class if the clone is expanded.

V,D,J,length,size,DNA,CDR3
TRBV7-2,.,TRBJ2-2,16,.,TGTGCCAGCAGCTTTTCACAGGGACCTACCACCGGGGAGCTGTTTTTT,CASSFSQGPTTGELFF
TRBV5-1,.,TRBJ1-2,12,.,TGCGCCAGCAGCTTGAACTTCTATGGCTACACCTTC,CASSLNFYGYTF
TRBV6-1,TRBD2,TRBJ2-7,15,.,TGTGCCAGCAGTGAAATGCAGGGAGGGGCCTACGAGCAGTACTTC,CASSEMQGGAYEQYF
TRBV5-6,TRBD1,TRBJ1-2,13,.,TGTGCCAGCAGCTTAAGGACAGGGAGAGGCTACACCTTC,CASSLRTGRGYTF
TRBV5-4,.,TRBJ1-6,16,.,TGTGCCAGCAGCCGAACCAGCACTAGAACCAATTCACCCCTCCACTTT,CASSRTSTRTNSPLHF
TRBV27,.,TRBJ1-5,14,.,TGTGCCAGCAGTTTCCAGGGCGACAATCAGCCCCAGCATTTT,CASSFQGDNQPQHF
TRBV5-1,.,TRBJ2-7,13,.,TGCGCCAGCAGCACTGGACAGCTTTACGAGCAGTACTTC,CASSTGQLYEQYF
TRBV2,TRBD2,TRBJ2-1,16,.,TGTGCCAGAACCGGGTTCCAGGGCCGCGGGGGGAATGAGCAGTTCTTC,CARTGFQGRGGNEQFF
TRBV7-9,TRBD1,TRBJ1-6,14,.,TGTGCCAGCGGGGACAGGGGAGGTCGGTCACCCCTCCACTTT,CASGDRGGRSPLHF
TRBV30,.,TRBJ1-5,14,.,TGTGCCTGGAGTCAGGGGACCCAAGGACAGCCCCAGCATTTT,CAWSQGTQGQPQHF
TRBV21-1,.,TRBJ1-1,13,once,TGTGCCAGCACTACCATTAAGAACACTGAAGCTTTCTTT,CASTTIKNTEAFF
TRBV18,TRBD1,TRBJ2-5,15,.,TGTGCCAGCTCACCTCTAGGGACAGGGTCGGAGACCCAGTACTTC,CASSPLGTGSETQYF
TRBV30,.,TRBJ2-3,14,.,TGTGCCTGGAGTGTGGGGCTAGGCACAGATACGCAGTATTTT,CAWSVGLGTDTQYF
TRBV25-1,TRBD2,TRBJ2-7,15,.,TGTGCCAGCAGTGTTGGGTGGGGTGGGGGGGAAGAGCAGTACTTC,CASSVGWGGGEEQYF
TRBV18,.,TRBJ2-1,13,once,TGTGCCAGCTCACCCGGACTAAACAATGAGCAGTTCTTC,CASSPGLNNEQFF
TRBV2,.,TRBJ1-4,12,.,TGTGCCAGCAGGACGGAGAATGAAAAACTGTTTTTT,CASRTENEKLFF
TRBV7-2,.,TRBJ2-1,15,.,TGTGCCAGCAGCTTAGGTCTGGCCCCCTACAATGAGCAGTTCTTC,CASSLGLAPYNEQFF
TRBV29-1,.,TRBJ2-5,12,.,TGCAGCCTGGAAGGGCTTCAAGAGACCCAGTACTTC,CSLEGLQETQYF
TRBV6-1,.,TRBJ1-2,12,.,TGTGCCAGCAGTACAGGGTTTAATGGCTACACCTTC,CASSTGFNGYTF
TRBV15,TRBD1,TRBJ1-2,15,.,TGTGCCACCAGCAGAGTACGTACGGAGGGACAGGGCTACACCTTC,CATSRVRTEGQGYTF
TRBV14,.,TRBJ2-7,14,.,TGTGCCAGCAGCCAAGGGTTTTTTAGAGGGGAGCAGTACTTC,CASSQGFFRGEQYF
TRBV6-5,TRBD1,TRBJ1-5,12,.,TGTGCCAGCGGACAGGGGAATCAGCCCCAGCATTTT,CASGQGNQPQHF
TRBV28,.,TRBJ1-2,11,.,TGTGCCAGCAGCAATCAGGGAGGCTACACCTTC,CASSNQGGYTF
TRBV6-5,.,TRBJ1-6,14,few,TGTGCCAGCACCAGGGGTCCTGAGGGTTCACCCCTCCACTTT,CASTRGPEGSPLHF
TRBV7-9,TRBD1,TRBJ1-1,14,.,TGTGCCAGCAGCTTACTACAGGGGACCACTGAAGCTTTCTTT,CASSLLQGTTEAFF
TRBV28,.,TRBJ2-3,14,.,TGTGCCAGCATAAGGGGGGGGAACACAGATACGCAGTATTTT,CASIRGGNTDTQYF
TRBV15,.,TRBJ1-3,15,.,TGTGCCACCAGCCATTCAGGATACACTGGAAACACCATATATTTT,CATSHSGYTGNTIYF
TRBV23-1,TRBD1,TRBJ1-2,16,.,TGCGCCAGCAGTCCCCCTGGCCCGGGACAGGGGTGCGGCTACACCTTC,CASSPPGPGQGCGYTF
TRBV7-2,.,TRBJ1-2,15,few,TGTGCCAGCAGCTTCCCGGACAGAGCTAACTATGGCTACACCTTC,CASSFPDRANYGYTF
TRBV10-3,TRBD1,TRBJ2-7,14,.,TGTGCCATCAGTGAACAGGGGGTCGGCTACGAGCAGTACTTC,CAISEQGVGYEQYF
TRBV15,TRBD1,TRBJ1-5,18,.,TGTGCCACCAGCAGGGAGCGCCCGGGACAGAATTTTCCTCAGCCCCAGCATTTT,CATSRERPGQNFPQPQHF
TRBV7-2,.,TRBJ2-7,15,few,TGTGCCAGCAGCCTTCCGGACAGTTTGGGATACGAGCAGTACTTC,CASSLPDSLGYEQYF
TRBV15,TRBD1,TRBJ2-1,13,.,TGTGCCACCGGGACAGGGGGGTACAATGAGCAGTTCTTC,CATGTGGYNEQFF
TRBV2,.,TRBJ1-4,15,.,TGTGCCAGCAGTGAAGACCAGGGTGCTCAGGAAAAACTGTTTTTT,CASSEDQGAQEKLFF
TRBV4-1,TRBD2,TRBJ2-7,16,.,TGCGCCAGCAGCCAAGATCGAGAGCGGGGGAACTACGAGCAGTACTTC,CASSQDRERGNYEQYF